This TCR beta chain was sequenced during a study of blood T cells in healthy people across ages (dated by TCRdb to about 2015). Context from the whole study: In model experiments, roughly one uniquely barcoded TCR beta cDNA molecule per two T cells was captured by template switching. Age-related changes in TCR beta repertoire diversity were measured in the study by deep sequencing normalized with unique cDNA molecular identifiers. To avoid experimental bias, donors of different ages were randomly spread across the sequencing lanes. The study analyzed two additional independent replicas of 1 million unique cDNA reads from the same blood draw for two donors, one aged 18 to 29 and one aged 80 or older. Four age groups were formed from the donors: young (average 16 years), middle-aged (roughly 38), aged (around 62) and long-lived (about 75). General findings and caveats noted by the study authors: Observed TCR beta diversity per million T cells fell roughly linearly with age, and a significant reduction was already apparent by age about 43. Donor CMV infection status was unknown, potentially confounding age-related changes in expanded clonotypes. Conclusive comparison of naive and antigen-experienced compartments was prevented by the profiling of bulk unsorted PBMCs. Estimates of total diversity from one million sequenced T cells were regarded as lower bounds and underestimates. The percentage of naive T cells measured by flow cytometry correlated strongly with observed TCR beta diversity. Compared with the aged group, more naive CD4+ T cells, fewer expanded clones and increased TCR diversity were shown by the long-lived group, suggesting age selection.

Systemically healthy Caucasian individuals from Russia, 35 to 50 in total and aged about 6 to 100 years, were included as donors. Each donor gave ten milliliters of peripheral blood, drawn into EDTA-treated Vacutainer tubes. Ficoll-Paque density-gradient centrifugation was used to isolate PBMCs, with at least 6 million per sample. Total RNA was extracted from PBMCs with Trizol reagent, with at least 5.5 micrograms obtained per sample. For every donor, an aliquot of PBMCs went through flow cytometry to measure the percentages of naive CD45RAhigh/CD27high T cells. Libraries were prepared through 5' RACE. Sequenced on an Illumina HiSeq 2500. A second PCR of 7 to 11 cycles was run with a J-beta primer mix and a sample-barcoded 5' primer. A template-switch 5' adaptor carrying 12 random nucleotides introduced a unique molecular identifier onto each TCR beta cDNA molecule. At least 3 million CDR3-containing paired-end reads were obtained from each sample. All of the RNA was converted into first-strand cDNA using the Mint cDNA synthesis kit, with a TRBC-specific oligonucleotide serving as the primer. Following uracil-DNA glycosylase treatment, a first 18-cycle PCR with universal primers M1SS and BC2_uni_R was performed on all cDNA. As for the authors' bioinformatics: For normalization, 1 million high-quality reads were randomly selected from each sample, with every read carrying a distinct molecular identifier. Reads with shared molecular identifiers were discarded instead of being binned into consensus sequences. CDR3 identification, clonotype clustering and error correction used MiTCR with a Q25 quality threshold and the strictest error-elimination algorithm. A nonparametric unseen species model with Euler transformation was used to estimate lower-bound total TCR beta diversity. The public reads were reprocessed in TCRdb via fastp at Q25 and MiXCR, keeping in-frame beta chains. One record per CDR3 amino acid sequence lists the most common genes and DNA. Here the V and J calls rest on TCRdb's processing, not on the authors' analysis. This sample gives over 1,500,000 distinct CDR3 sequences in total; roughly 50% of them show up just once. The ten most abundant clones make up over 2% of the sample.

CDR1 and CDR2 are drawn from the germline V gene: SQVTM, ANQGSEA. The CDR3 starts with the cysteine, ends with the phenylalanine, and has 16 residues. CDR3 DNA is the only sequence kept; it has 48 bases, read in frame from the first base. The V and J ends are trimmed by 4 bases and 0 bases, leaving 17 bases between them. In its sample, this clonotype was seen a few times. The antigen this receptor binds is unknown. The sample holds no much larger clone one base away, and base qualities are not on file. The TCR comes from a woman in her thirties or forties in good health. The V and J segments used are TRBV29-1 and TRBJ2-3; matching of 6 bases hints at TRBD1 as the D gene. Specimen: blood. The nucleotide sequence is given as TGCAGCGTTGTTAACCGGGACAACCCCAGCACAGATACGCAGTATTTT. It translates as CSVVNRDNPSTDTQYF.